This T cell receptor (beta chain) comes out of a study of T cell repertoires in cytomegalovirus infection. Study summary: It was the public TCR beta signatures that indicated both CMV infection and matching HLA type.

Each CDR3 protein is one row after TCRdb ran MiXCR on the reads. This table holds about 770,000 distinct CDR3 sequences, approximately 32% found once. General study findings and limits: The response measured ex vivo was dominated by TCR beta clonotypes (HLA-C-restricted and CMV-specific).

This clonotype showed up many times. Antigen unknown. Trimming left V 6 bases short and J 3 bases short, with 18 bases between. The CDR3 runs to 15 residues. Per the germline V gene, CDR1 is MRHNA and CDR2 is SNTAGT. V is TRBV6-4 and J is TRBJ2-7; TRBD1 or TRBD2 may be the D gene (5 bases each). Here the sequenced sample was cultured CD8+ T cells from PBMCs, taken from culture after CMV antigen stimulation. The sequence was obtained from a human donor in good health (CMV status not recorded). Some clones in this sample may be carry-over from other donors' samples. CDR3 in amino acids: CASSSLVLDSYEQYV. The CDR3, as DNA: TGTGCCAGCAGCTCACTAGTTCTCGACAGCTACGAGCAGTACGTC.